A single sample gave rise to the 10 T cell receptor beta chains below, sequenced in a study of cytomegalovirus exposure and HLA in healthy donors. Primers: 60 Vbeta forward and 13 Jbeta reverse. Sequencing was performed with immunoSEQ multiplex PCR; in TCRdb, only in-frame clones are kept and a portion is missing. Of 150,000 or so clones in the sample, roughly 79% were seen once. Sequences were obtained from PBMCs. The receptors were sampled from a middle-aged man in good health and CMV-seronegative.

V usage is TRBV7-3 and J usage is TRBJ1-1, with D tentatively TRBD1 (5 bases). V lost 5 bases and J 8 bases, leaving 15 bases between the germline ends. The V gene's germline CDR1 is SGHTA and CDR2 FQGTGA. CDR3 length: 13 residues. CDR3 residues: CASSAQMGGEAFF. The CDR3 DNA sequence: TGTGCCAGCAGCGCCCAGATGGGGGGGGAAGCTTTCTTT. The whole variable domain, filled in from reference TRBV7-3 and TRBJ1-1, reads GAGVSQTPSNKVTEKGKYVELRCDPISGHTALYWYRQSLGQGPEFLIYFQGTGAADDSGLPNDRFFAVRPEGSVSTLKIQRTERGDSAVYLCASSAQMGGEAFFGQGTRLTVV.

The V call is TRBV5-8, the J call TRBJ2-4; 10 positions agree with TRBD2. Germline V gene sequence: CDR1 SGHTS, CDR2 YDEGEE. J was trimmed by 8 bases and V by 0 bases; bases with no gene match: 5. The CDR3 extends over 15 amino acids. CDR3 loop: CASSLVERGGDIQYF. The CDR3, as DNA: TGTGCCAGCAGCTTGGTGGAGCGGGGGGGGGACATTCAGTACTTC. Full variable domain (outside the CDR3, taken from reference TRBV5-8 and TRBJ2-4): EAGVTQSPTHLIKTRGQQATLRCSPISGHTSVYWYQQALGLGLQFLLWYDEGEERNRGNFPPRFSGRQFPNYSSELNVNALELEDSALYLCASSLVERGGDIQYFGAGTRLSVL.

This clone was seen only a few times. V gene TRBV2 combines with J gene TRBJ2-7, with 7 bases aligning to TRBD1. After removal of 5 bases from V and 6 bases from J, the junction contained 13 bases not matched to a gene. Germline loops: CDR1 SNHLY, CDR2 FYNNEI. The CDR3 runs 15 residues. The CDR3 region has the DNA TGTGCCAGCAGTAGAACAGGGGACACCTTACTCGAGCAGTACTTC. Its translation: CASSRTGDTLLEQYF. Supplemented by reference TRBV2 and TRBJ2-7, the full variable domain reads EPEVTQTPSHQVTQMGQEVILRCVPISNHLYFYWYRQILGQKVEFLVSFYNNEISEKSEIFDDQFSVERPDGSNFTLKIRSTKLEDSAMYFCASSRTGDTLLEQYFGPGTRLTVT.

The chain links TRBV2 to TRBJ2-5; 7 bases are shared with TRBD2. The CDR3 loop spans 13 amino acids. V trimming: 4 bases; J trimming: 5 bases; junction bases outside the gene matches: 4. Per germline, CDR1 SNHLY and CDR2 FYNNEI. This CDR3 reads CASSGLAEETQYF. The CDR3 coding sequence is TGTGCCAGCAGTGGGCTAGCGGAGGAGACCCAGTACTTC.

Regarding this clone: Other nucleotide sequences in the sample specify the same CDR3. The V gene is TRBV5-1, the J gene TRBJ2-5; tentatively, D is TRBD1 (6 bases). From germline, CDR1 is SGHRS and CDR2 YFSETQ. Between the trimmed V and J ends, which lost 0 bases and 5 bases, there was a span of 11 bases. The CDR3 is 14 amino acids. For the CDR3, the DNA is TGCGCCAGCAGCTTGGAAGGGGGTGGGGAGACCCAGTACTTC. Its protein is CASSLEGGGETQYF.

The chain couples TRBV28 to TRBJ1-5; D not resolved. Germline loops: CDR1 MDHEN, CDR2 SYDVKM. This CDR3 comprises 16 residues. Between the trimmed V and J ends, which lost 7 bases and 2 bases, there was a span of 18 bases. The CDR3 reads CASTLRRTRGNQPQHF. The CDR3 DNA follows: TGTGCCAGCACCCTGAGGCGGACGAGGGGCAATCAGCCCCAGCATTTT.

The chain joins TRBV7-2 to TRBJ2-7; possibly TRBD2 for D (5 bases). Germline CDR1 reads SGHTA; CDR2 reads FQGNSA. This CDR3 spans 16 amino acids. Between the trimmed V and J ends, which lost 1 base and 2 bases, there was a span of 15 bases. CDR3 DNA sequence: TGTGCCAGCAGCTTAGTGGTTGGGCAGCGGACCTACGAGCAGTACTTC. Amino acid sequence: CASSLVVGQRTYEQYF.

The rearrangement links TRBV29-1 to TRBJ1-2; 11 bases agree with TRBD1. The CDR3 is 14 amino acids. V lost 4 bases and J lost 2; bases outside the gene matches: 3. Germline V gene sequence: CDR1 SQVTM, CDR2 ANQGSEA. The CDR3 region is CSVGTGGLNYGYTF. The CDR3 region has the DNA TGCAGCGTTGGGACAGGGGGCCTCAACTATGGCTACACCTTC.

The V call is TRBV7-2, the J call TRBJ1-2; perhaps TRBD1 as D (6 bases). Between the trimmed V and J ends, which lost 5 bases and 5 bases, there was a span of 21 bases. This CDR3 is built from 16 residues. The germline CDR1 and CDR2 sequences are SGHTA and FQGNSA. This chain's CDR3 is CASSLGQQLTAYGYTF. The CDR3 bases are TGTGCCAGCAGCCTCGGACAGCAATTAACCGCTTATGGCTACACCTTC.

V is TRBV29-1 and J is TRBJ1-1; D perhaps matches TRBD1 (5 bases). The CDR3 length is 14 residues. CDR1 is SQVTM, CDR2 ANQGSEA, per germline. Deletions cut 4 bases from V and 10 bases from J, with 22 bases between. CDR3 sequence: CSVGLWTPGGGAFF. For the CDR3, the DNA is TGCAGCGTTGGTTTGTGGACGCCCGGGGGGGGAGCTTTCTTT.